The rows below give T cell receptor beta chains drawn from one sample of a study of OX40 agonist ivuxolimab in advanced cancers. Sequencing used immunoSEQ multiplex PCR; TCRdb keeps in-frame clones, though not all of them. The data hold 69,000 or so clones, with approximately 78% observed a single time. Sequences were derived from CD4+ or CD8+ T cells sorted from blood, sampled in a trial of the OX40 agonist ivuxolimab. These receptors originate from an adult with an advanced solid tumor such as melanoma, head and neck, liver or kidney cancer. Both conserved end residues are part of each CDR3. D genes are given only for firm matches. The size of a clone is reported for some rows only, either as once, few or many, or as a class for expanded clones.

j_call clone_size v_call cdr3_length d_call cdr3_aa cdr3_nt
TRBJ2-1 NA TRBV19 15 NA CASSIDTSSYNEQFF TGTGCCAGTAGTATAGATACGAGCTCCTACAATGAGCAGTTCTTC
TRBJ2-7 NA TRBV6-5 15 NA CASSYSRYPPYEQYF TGTGCCAGCAGTTACTCTCGGTACCCCCCCTACGAGCAGTACTTC
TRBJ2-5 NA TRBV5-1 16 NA CASSLTGWGSQETQYF TGCGCCAGCAGCTTGACGGGGTGGGGGAGTCAAGAGACCCAGTACTTC
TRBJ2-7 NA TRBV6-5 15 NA CASRLHPQTSYEQYF TGTGCCAGCAGATTACACCCTCAGACCTCCTACGAGCAGTACTTC
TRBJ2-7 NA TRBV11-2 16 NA CASSLRIAVPPDEQYF TGTGCCAGCAGCTTACGGATAGCGGTCCCCCCGGACGAGCAGTACTTC
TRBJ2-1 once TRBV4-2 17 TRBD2 CASSRQTGLAGSSEQFF TGTGCCAGCAGCCGCCAAACCGGACTAGCGGGAAGTTCAGAGCAGTTCTTC
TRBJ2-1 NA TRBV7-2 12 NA CASKDPGNEQFF TGTGCCAGCAAGGATCCCGGCAATGAGCAGTTCTTC
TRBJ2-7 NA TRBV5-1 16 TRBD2 CASSLSGLAASYEQYF TGCGCCAGCAGCTTGTCAGGACTAGCGGCTTCCTACGAGCAGTACTTC
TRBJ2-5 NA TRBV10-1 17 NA CASSESPRADPQETQYF TGCGCCAGCAGTGAGTCACCCAGGGCCGATCCTCAAGAGACCCAGTACTTC
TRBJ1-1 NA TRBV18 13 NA CASSPGQNTEAFF TGTGCCAGCTCACCCGGACAGAACACTGAAGCTTTCTTT
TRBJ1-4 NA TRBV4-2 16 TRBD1 CASSQDWGQHNEKLFF TGTGCCAGCAGCCAAGATTGGGGACAGCACAATGAAAAACTGTTTTTT
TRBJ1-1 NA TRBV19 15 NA CASGGLGRVNTEAFF TGTGCCAGTGGAGGACTCGGGCGCGTGAACACTGAAGCTTTCTTT
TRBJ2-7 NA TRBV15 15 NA CATSRDSGELYEQYF TGTGCCACCAGCAGAGATTCCGGGGAGCTGTACGAGCAGTACTTC
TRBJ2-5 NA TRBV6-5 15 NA CASSYDGDSRETQYF TGTGCCAGCAGTTACGATGGCGACAGCCGGGAGACCCAGTACTTC
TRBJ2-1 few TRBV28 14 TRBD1 CASSLTGIDNEQFF TGTGCCAGCAGTTTGACAGGGATCGACAATGAGCAGTTCTTC
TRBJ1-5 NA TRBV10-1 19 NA CASSGPLLEGSYSNQPQHF TGCGCCAGCAGTGGACCCTTGTTGGAAGGGAGCTATAGCAATCAGCCCCAGCATTTT
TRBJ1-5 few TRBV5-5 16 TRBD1 CASSPRLQGSNQPQHF TGTGCCAGCAGCCCTCGCCTACAGGGGTCGAATCAGCCCCAGCATTTT
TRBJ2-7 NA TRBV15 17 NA CATSRDKDGRSSYEQYF TGTGCCACCAGCAGAGATAAAGACGGACGTAGCTCCTACGAGCAGTACTTC
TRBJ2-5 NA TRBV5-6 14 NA CASSLWQGGETQYF TGTGCCAGCAGCTTGTGGCAGGGTGGGGAGACCCAGTACTTC
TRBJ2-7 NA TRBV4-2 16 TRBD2 CASSQVSGGPAYEQYF TGTGCCAGCAGCCAAGTTAGCGGGGGTCCCGCTTACGAGCAGTACTTC
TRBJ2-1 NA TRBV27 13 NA CASSSLASHEQFF TGTGCCAGCAGTTCCCTAGCTAGTCATGAGCAGTTCTTC
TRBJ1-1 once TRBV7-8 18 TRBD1 CASSLAPRRQGMNTEAFF TGTGCCAGCAGCTTAGCGCCAAGGAGACAGGGCATGAACACTGAAGCTTTCTTT
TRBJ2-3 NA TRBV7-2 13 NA CASSPHREDTQYF TGTGCCAGCAGCCCCCACAGGGAGGATACGCAGTATTTT
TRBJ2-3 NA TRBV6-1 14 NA CASSVTGALYTQYF TGTGCCAGCAGTGTAACGGGGGCCCTCTATACGCAGTATTTT
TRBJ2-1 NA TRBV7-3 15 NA CASIPGRTAHNEQFF TGTGCCAGCATTCCTGGTCGGACAGCCCACAATGAGCAGTTCTTC
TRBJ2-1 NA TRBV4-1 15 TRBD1 CASSPRQGVNNEQFF TGCGCCAGCAGCCCGCGACAGGGGGTGAACAATGAGCAGTTCTTC
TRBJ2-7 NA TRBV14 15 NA CASSQVWGNHYEQYF TGTGCCAGCAGCCAAGTTTGGGGGAATCATTACGAGCAGTACTTC
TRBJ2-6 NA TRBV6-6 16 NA CASSPGRLSGANVLTF TGTGCCAGCAGCCCTGGACGCCTCTCTGGGGCCAACGTCCTGACTTTC
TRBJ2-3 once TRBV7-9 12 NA CASSLVADTQYF TGTGCCAGCAGCTTGGTAGCAGATACGCAGTATTTT
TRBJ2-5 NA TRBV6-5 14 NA CASKQFSGSGTQYF TGTGCCAGCAAGCAGTTCTCAGGTTCGGGGACCCAGTACTTC
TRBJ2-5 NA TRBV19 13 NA CASERGPGETQYF TGTGCCAGCGAACGGGGGCCGGGAGAGACCCAGTACTTC
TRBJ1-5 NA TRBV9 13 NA CASSVGRDQPQHF TGTGCCAGCAGCGTAGGGCGCGATCAGCCCCAGCATTTT
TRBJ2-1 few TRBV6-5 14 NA CASSLLGRGNEQFF TGTGCCAGCAGCCTACTGGGCCGGGGCAATGAGCAGTTCTTC
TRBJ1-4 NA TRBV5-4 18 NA CASSLRAGALSTNEKLFF TGTGCCAGCAGCTTGAGGGCAGGGGCCCTTTCAACTAATGAAAAACTGTTTTTT
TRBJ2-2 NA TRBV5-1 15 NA CASSPGRSGTGELFF TGCGCCAGCAGCCCAGGCAGGTCCGGCACCGGGGAGCTGTTTTTT
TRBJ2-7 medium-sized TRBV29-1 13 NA CSVSSSHAYEQYF TGCAGCGTTTCGTCCAGTCACGCCTACGAGCAGTACTTC
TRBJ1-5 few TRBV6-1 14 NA CASSEGQGQQPQHF TGTGCCAGCAGTGAAGGGCAGGGTCAGCAGCCCCAGCATTTT
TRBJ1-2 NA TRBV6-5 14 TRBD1 CASSSGTGVGGYTF TGTGCCAGCAGTTCCGGGACAGGGGTTGGTGGCTACACCTTC
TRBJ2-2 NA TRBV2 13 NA CASNYENTGELFF TGTGCCAGCAATTACGAGAACACCGGGGAGCTGTTTTTT
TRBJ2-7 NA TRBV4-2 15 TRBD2 CASSRQRGVTYEQYF TGTGCCAGCAGCCGACAGCGGGGGGTCACCTACGAGCAGTACTTC